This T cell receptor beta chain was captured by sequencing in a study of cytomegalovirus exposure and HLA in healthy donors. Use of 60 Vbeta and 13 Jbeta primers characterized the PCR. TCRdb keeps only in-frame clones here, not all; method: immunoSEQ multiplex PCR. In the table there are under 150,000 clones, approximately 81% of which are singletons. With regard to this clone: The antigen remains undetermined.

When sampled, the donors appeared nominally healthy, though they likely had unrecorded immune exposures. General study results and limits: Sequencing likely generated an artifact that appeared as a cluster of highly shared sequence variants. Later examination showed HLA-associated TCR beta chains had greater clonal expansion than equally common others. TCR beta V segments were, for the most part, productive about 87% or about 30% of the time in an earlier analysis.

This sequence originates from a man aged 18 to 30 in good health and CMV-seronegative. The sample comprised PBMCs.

CDR3 nucleotide sequence: TGTGCCAGTAGAGGACACTTCTATGGCTACACCTTC. It codes for CASRGHFYGYTF. The chain has TRBV25-1 and TRBJ1-2; a weak D match, TRBD1 (5 bases). Germline V gene data show CDR1 as MGHDK and CDR2 as SYGVNS. Trimming cost V 9 bases and J 4 bases, with 12 bases left between them. The CDR3 runs to 12 residues.